The 32 T cell receptor beta chains presented below share a single source sample, sequenced in a study of blood T cell repertoires in COVID-19. TCRdb's copy holds only in-frame clones and misses some; the assay was immunoSEQ multiplex PCR. The top ten clones hold about 8% of a sample with around 140,000 clones, about 76% of them seen once. The specimen sequenced was peripheral blood. Receptors originate from a woman in her sixties with active or convalescent COVID-19.

The chain employs TRBV7-2 and TRBJ2-5; 10 nucleotides line up with TRBD2. Germline loops: CDR1 SGHTA, CDR2 FQGNSA. Trimming cost V 6 bases and J 3 bases; bases outside gene matches: 4. This CDR3 is 14 amino acids long. The CDR3 region has the DNA TGTGCCAGCAGTGCACTAGCGGGGAAAGAGACCCAGTACTTC. Translating gives CASSALAGKETQYF. Combining the CDR3 with reference TRBV7-2 and TRBJ2-5 gives the whole variable domain GAGVSQSPSNKVTEKGKDVELRCDPISGHTALYWYRQSLGQGLEFLIYFQGNSAPDKSGLPSDRFSAERTGGSVSTLTIQRTQQEDSAVYLCASSALAGKETQYFGPGTRLLVL.

V is TRBV5-5 and J is TRBJ2-1, with 7 bases identical to TRBD1. The CDR3 sequence is 14 residues long. V shed 4 bases, J shed 4 bases, and the junction held 5 bases outside the gene matches. In germline, CDR1 is SGHKS, CDR2 YYEKEE (reference sequence). The CDR3 bases are TGTGCCAGCAGCCCTGGGACAGAATACAATGAGCAGTTCTTC. It translates to CASSPGTEYNEQFF.

This clone was seen a handful of times. This chain joins TRBV3-1 (or the pseudogene TRBV3-2) and TRBJ1-1; D perhaps matches TRBD1 (5 bases). Germline CDR1 LGHDT, CDR2 YNNKEL (reference sequence). V was clipped by 1 base and J by 3 bases, with 12 bases between them. The CDR3 sequence is 15 residues long. Here the CDR3 DNA reads TGTGCCAGCAGCCAAGTGCCGGTAGGGGACACTGAAGCTTTCTTT. As protein: CASSQVPVGDTEAFF.

This clone was picked up a small number of times. CDR3 residues: CASRDTGNSPLHF. CDR3 sequence (DNA): TGTGCCAGCAGGGACACAGGGAATTCACCCCTCCACTTT. The chain joins TRBV12-3 or TRBV12-4 to TRBJ1-6, with D possibly TRBD1 on 6 matching bases. The length of the CDR3 is 13 residues. Trimming cost V 6 bases and J 7 bases, with 10 bases left between them.

The chain carries TRBV11-3 and TRBJ2-7; 10 bases map to TRBD1. The junction had 5 bases not matched to a gene; V was cut back by 10 bases and J by 2 bases. Germline V CDR1 and CDR2: SGHNT, YENEEA. This CDR3 is built from 13 residues. The CDR3 region is CATGTGETYEQYV. DNA of the CDR3: TGTGCCACCGGGACAGGGGAAACCTACGAGCAGTACGTC.

This rearrangement joins TRBV7-3 to TRBJ1-2, with 11 bases aligning to TRBD1. CDR1 SGHTA and CDR2 FQGTGA come from the germline V gene. The CDR3 totals 16 residues. The junction had 8 bases not matched to a gene; V was cut back by 4 bases and J by 4 bases. The CDR3 DNA reads TGTGCCAGCAGCTCCTCCGGGACAGGGGGATTCTATGGCTACACCTTC. It translates to CASSSSGTGGFYGYTF.

The V and J genes are TRBV2 and TRBJ2-7, with 9 bases fitting TRBD1. CDR1 SNHLY and CDR2 FYNNEI come from the germline V gene. The CDR3 covers 17 residues. J gave up 4 bases and V 8 bases, and 18 bases lay outside the gene matches. CDR3 DNA: TGTGCCAGCGACCTCACCCCGGGGTGGGACAGGGTGTACGAGCAGTACTTC. Translation: CASDLTPGWDRVYEQYF. Drawing the rest from reference TRBV2 and TRBJ2-7, the complete variable domain is EPEVTQTPSHQVTQMGQEVILRCVPISNHLYFYWYRQILGQKVEFLVSFYNNEISEKSEIFDDQFSVERPDGSNFTLKIRSTKLEDSAMYFCASDLTPGWDRVYEQYFGPGTRLTVT.

This clone was picked up a small number of times. Other DNA variants within this sample encode the same CDR3. The CDR3 DNA follows: TGTGCCAGCAGCGACCGACTAGCAGGGGAGACCCAGTACTTC. Translated, it gives CASSDRLAGETQYF. The rearrangement joins TRBV9 to TRBJ2-5; 7 nucleotides agree with TRBD2. The CDR3 is 14 residues long. The germline V gene encodes CDR1 SGDLS and CDR2 YYNGEE. V gave up 3 bases and J gave up 5 bases; unmatched junction bases: 7.

This sequence joins TRBV4-1 and TRBJ2-4, with 9 positions matching TRBD1. The trim removed 3 bases at V and 6 bases at J, leaving 15 bases unmatched. This CDR3 comprises 18 residues. Germline V gives CDR1 MGHRA, CDR2 YSYEKL. This CDR3 is CASSHDRTGGAFANIQYF. CDR3 in DNA: TGCGCCAGCAGCCACGACCGAACAGGGGGCGCGTTCGCAAACATTCAGTACTTC.

The chain couples TRBV4-2 to TRBJ2-3, with 10 bases identical to TRBD2. The CDR3 loop spans 15 amino acids. J was trimmed by 4 bases and V by 4 bases; bases with no gene match: 5. Germline V CDR1 and CDR2: LGHNA, YNFKEQ. CDR3 loop: CASSPTTSGADTQYF. CDR3 nucleotide sequence: TGTGCCAGCAGCCCTACAACTAGCGGGGCAGATACGCAGTATTTT.

This clone was picked up a small number of times. The chain employs TRBV28 and TRBJ2-7; 7 positions agree with TRBD2. Per the germline V gene, CDR1 is MDHEN and CDR2 is SYDVKM. V lost 6 bases to trimming and J lost 0 bases; unmatched junction nucleotides: 11. CDR3 length: 16 amino acids. As DNA, the CDR3 is TGTGCCAGCAGCTTCTCCCTAGCGGTCCTCTCCTACGAGCAGTACTTC. Encoded protein: CASSFSLAVLSYEQYF.

The rearrangement uses TRBV5-1 and TRBJ2-5; no definite D call. Germline V gene sequence: CDR1 SGHRS, CDR2 YFSETQ. This CDR3 comprises 15 residues. Trimming cost V 0 bases and J 1 base, with 10 bases left between them. CDR3 sequence reads: CASSLGPSVQETQYF. CDR3 DNA sequence: TGCGCCAGCAGCTTGGGGCCTAGTGTCCAAGAGACCCAGTACTTC.

This chain connects TRBV6-5 to TRBJ1-1; D is undetermined. CDR3 length: 11 residues. Trimming pared 7 bases from V and 2 bases from J, leaving 5 bases between. The germline gives CDR1 MNHEY, CDR2 SVGAGI. As DNA, the CDR3 is TGTGCCAGCAAGCTAAACACTGAAGCTTTCTTT. As protein: CASKLNTEAFF.

The V gene is TRBV6-5, the J gene TRBJ2-7, with TRBD1 matching 7 bases. This CDR3 has 15 residues. V trimming: 0 bases; J trimming: 2 bases; junction bases outside the gene matches: 4. The germline gives CDR1 MNHEY, CDR2 SVGAGI. CDR3 bases: TGTGCCAGCAGTTACTCGACAGGGAACCCCTACGAGCAGTACTTC. Residues: CASSYSTGNPYEQYF.

This chain uses TRBV19 with TRBJ2-7, with a tentative D call TRBD2 (5 bases). The CDR3 extends over 12 amino acids. V was shortened by 5 bases and J by 6 bases, with 11 bases between the two germline ends. Looked up from germline, CDR1 is LNHDA and CDR2 is SQIVND (reference sequence). Here the CDR3 DNA reads TGTGCCAGTAGTTGGTTAGGAGGCGAGCAGTACTTC. Translating it yields CASSWLGGEQYF.

V usage is TRBV7-2 and J usage is TRBJ2-5, with 11 bases aligning to TRBD2. With 4 bases clipped from V and 0 bases from J, the junction kept 1 base outside the gene matches. Germline V lookup: CDR1 SGHTA, CDR2 FQGNSA. CDR3 length: 15 amino acids. The CDR3 sequence is CASSSGLADQETQYF. DNA for the CDR3: TGTGCCAGCAGCTCGGGACTAGCGGACCAAGAGACCCAGTACTTC.

This clone appeared a single time. This chain uses TRBV6-1 with TRBJ2-6; a possible D gene is TRBD1 (6 bases). Germline V gene lookup returns CDR1 MNHNS and CDR2 SASEGT. V was trimmed by 3 bases and J by 1 base, leaving 7 bases between them. CDR3 length: 15 residues. CDR3 protein: CASSDTGSGANVLTF. CDR3 DNA: TGTGCCAGCAGTGACACAGGGTCTGGGGCCAACGTCCTGACTTTC.

The J gene is TRBJ2-2, the V gene TRBV5-5, with D unclear. In germline, CDR1 is SGHKS, CDR2 YYEKEE (reference sequence). The CDR3 runs to 16 residues. Trimming took 0 bases from V and 5 from J, leaving 14 bases between them. The CDR3 DNA reads TGTGCCAGCAGCTTGGAATTCAGGCCCCAAACCGGGGAGCTGTTTTTT. Translating it yields CASSLEFRPQTGELFF.

This chain joins TRBV19 and TRBJ1-1, with D unclear. The CDR3 spans 13 residues. V was trimmed by 2 bases and J by 7 bases, leaving 11 bases between them. CDR1 and CDR2 (germline): LNHDA, SQIVND (reference sequence). For the CDR3, the DNA is TGTGCCAGTAGTATACCCCCCGGGTATGAAGCTTTCTTT. Its translation is CASSIPPGYEAFF.

The chain is built from TRBV6-5 and TRBJ1-1, with no clear D. This CDR3 comprises 13 residues. V lost 5 bases and J 1 base, leaving 8 bases between the germline ends. From germline, CDR1 is MNHEY and CDR2 SVGAGI. Here the CDR3 reads CASSRAGNTEAFF. The CDR3 DNA sequence: TGTGCCAGCAGTCGGGCGGGGAACACTGAAGCTTTCTTT.

This clone was counted a few times. V usage is TRBV5-6 and J usage is TRBJ1-1; a weak D match, TRBD1 (5 bases). The CDR3 runs to 12 residues. V was cut by 4 bases and J by 4 bases, with 8 bases left in between. CDR1 is SGHDT, CDR2 YYEEEE, per germline. Here the CDR3 reads CASSEQGTEAFF. The CDR3 region has the DNA TGTGCCAGCAGCGAGCAGGGCACTGAAGCTTTCTTT.

The CDR3, as DNA: TGTGCCACCAGCAGAGAAGGTGACAGCCTTAATTCACCCCTCCACTTT. It codes for CATSREGDSLNSPLHF. The chain links TRBV15 to TRBJ1-6, with a weak D call TRBD1 (5 bases). CDR3 length: 16 amino acids. V shed 0 bases and J shed 6 bases, with 12 bases lying between them. CDR1 and CDR2 (germline): LNHNV, YYDKDF (reference sequence). Full variable domain (remainder filled in from reference TRBV15 and TRBJ1-6): DAMVIQNPRYQVTQFGKPVTLSCSQTLNHNVMYWYQQKSSQAPKLLFHYYDKDFNNEADTPDNFQSRRPNTSFCFLDIRSPGLGDTAMYLCATSREGDSLNSPLHFGNGTRLTVT.

The V gene is TRBV4-3, the J gene TRBJ2-1; tentative D call: TRBD2 (6 bases). Trimming left V 4 bases short and J 6 bases short, with 13 bases between. CDR3 length equals 14 residues. Germline V lookup: CDR1 LGHNA, CDR2 YSLEER. The CDR3 spells CASSLLVGGNEQFF. CDR3 coding DNA: TGCGCCAGCAGCCTTTTGGTGGGGGGCAATGAGCAGTTCTTC.

The chain combines TRBV6-1 with TRBJ1-2; 7 bases line up with TRBD1. From germline, CDR1 is MNHNS and CDR2 SASEGT. With V trimmed by 0 bases and J by 7 bases, 8 bases remained unmatched. The CDR3 covers 15 residues. The chain's CDR3 is CASSEAQGGVSGYTF. The CDR3 nucleotides are TGTGCCAGCAGTGAAGCGCAAGGGGGCGTATCTGGCTACACCTTC.

This clone was picked up a small number of times. CDR3: CAWSVLNGDTQYF. The CDR3, as DNA: TGTGCCTGGAGTGTCCTCAACGGAGATACGCAGTATTTT. The chain uses TRBV30 and TRBJ2-3; D not resolved. The V end lost 0 bases, the J end lost 5 bases, and 9 bases lay between the germline ends. This CDR3 spans 13 amino acids. The germline CDR1 and CDR2 sequences are GTSNPN and SVGIG (reference sequence).

The chain is built from TRBV11-2 and TRBJ2-5, with 7 bases that match TRBD1. This CDR3 has 14 amino acids. The J segment lost 5 bases and the V segment lost 7 bases, leaving 10 bases of the junction unmatched. CDR1 is SGHAT and CDR2 is FQNNGV in the germline V gene. The CDR3 coding sequence is TGTGCCAGCACTCCTCGAGGCAGGGGGGAGACCCAGTACTTC. Its translation: CASTPRGRGETQYF.

This clone was picked up one time. The rearrangement joins TRBV27 to TRBJ1-2; D remains unclear. V dropped 2 bases and J dropped 5 bases, with 18 bases sitting between them. Germline V gene sequence: CDR1 MNHEY, CDR2 SMNVEV (reference sequence). This CDR3 has 16 amino acids. The CDR3 reads CASSLDSPPFRYGYTF. The CDR3, as DNA: TGTGCCAGCAGTTTAGACTCCCCCCCTTTTCGATATGGCTACACCTTC.

This chain connects TRBV7-6 to TRBJ2-5, with TRBD2 identical over 8 bases. V gave up 1 base and J gave up 5 bases; unmatched junction bases: 6. The CDR3 runs to 15 residues. Germline V gives CDR1 SGHVS, CDR2 FNYEAQ. The CDR3 bases are TGTGCCAGCAGCTTAGAGGTCGCGGGGGGTGAGACCCAGTACTTC. It yields the protein CASSLEVAGGETQYF.

The V call is TRBV11-2, the J call TRBJ1-2; TRBD1 matches 7 bases. J was trimmed by 2 bases and V by 4 bases; bases with no gene match: 4. Germline CDR1 and CDR2: SGHAT and FQNNGV. The CDR3 spans 14 residues. The CDR3 sequence: CASSWETGNYGYTF. The DNA of the CDR3 is TGTGCCAGCAGCTGGGAGACAGGGAACTATGGCTACACCTTC.

The V call is TRBV3-1 (or the pseudogene TRBV3-2), the J call TRBJ2-5, with 9 positions matching TRBD2. This CDR3 region has 15 residues. The V segment lost 1 base and the J segment 9 bases; nucleotides outside the gene matches: 9. In germline, CDR1 is LGHDT, CDR2 YNNKEL (reference sequence). Here the CDR3 DNA reads TGTGCCAGCAGCCAAGTGGCTAGCGGGGCCTATGCCCAGTACTTC. The encoded protein is CASSQVASGAYAQYF.

V and J are TRBV9 and TRBJ2-3, with 7 bases fitting TRBD2. Germline CDR1 reads SGDLS; CDR2 reads YYNGEE. This CDR3 is built from 15 residues. After removal of 3 bases from V and 6 bases from J, the junction contained 10 bases not matched to a gene. CDR3 nucleotides: TGTGCCAGCAGCGCGGAGGGAGGGCGTTGGGATACGCAGTATTTT. The encoded protein is CASSAEGGRWDTQYF.

This chain connects TRBV5-1 to TRBJ2-7; the D gene is possibly TRBD1 (5 bases). Germline V lookup: CDR1 SGHRS, CDR2 YFSETQ. The V end was cut by 0 bases, the J end by 3 bases, with 10 bases between. The CDR3 length is 14 residues. The CDR3 bases are TGCGCCAGCAGCTTGGATGGACACCACTACGAGCAGTACGTC. This encodes CASSLDGHHYEQYV.